This TCR beta chain appears in the sequencing data of a study of shared clonotypes between healthy human individuals. Study findings and constraints: Naive subsets usually exceeded memory subsets in estimated richness.

This clone is a singleton in its sample. Its antigen is currently unknown. CDR1 and CDR2 (germline): GTSNPN, SVGIG (reference sequence). The CDR3 extends over 14 amino acids. V was trimmed by 0 bases and J by 0 bases, leaving 8 bases between them. Deep-level assay runs were performed. The assay was immunoSEQ multiplex PCR, and TCRdb's table has in-frame clones only and misses some. The table includes some 2 million clones, just under 95% detected once. Naive-designated CD8 cells lacked CD45RO, were positively enriched for CCR7, and omitted terminally differentiated effector memory CD45RA+ cells. The donors, healthy adults who were HIV-negative, had experienced no recent acute infections or vaccinations.

The sample comprised naive CD8+ T cells sorted from blood. The TCR comes from a man in his late teens or twenties in good health. The chain recombines TRBV30 with TRBJ1-1; D uncertain. CDR3 coding DNA: TGTGCCTGGAGTGTAAGCGCTGTGAACACTGAAGCTTTCTTT. Its translation is CAWSVSAVNTEAFF. Full variable domain (rest looked up from reference TRBV30 and TRBJ1-1): SQTIHQWPATLVQPVGSPLSLECTVEGTSNPNLYWYRQAAGRGLQLLFYSVGIGQISSEVPQNLSASRPQDRQFILSSKKLLLSDSGFYLCAWSVSAVNTEAFFGQGTRLTVV.